This record covers a single T cell receptor (beta chain). Its antigen is still unknown. Patients with chemo-refractory metastatic non-small-cell lung cancer received focal radiation plus CTLA-4 blockade with ipilimumab. The method was immunoSEQ multiplex PCR; TCRdb's version includes in-frame clones alone and lacks a portion of them. Among under 110,000 clones, over 65% were seen once, and the ten largest hold 2.4%. Losses at the gene ends were 6 bases for V and 3 bases for J; bases not matched to a gene: 9. The CDR3 is made up of 15 amino acids. CDR1 and CDR2 (germline): SGHNT, YENEEA. The sample is drawn from a study of radiotherapy plus CTLA-4 blockade in lung cancer. Study-level results: Strongest reported response predictors: early blood clone changes and post-radiation interferon-beta. TCR clones originating in tumors grew in number in blood after radiotherapy plus ipilimumab.

The specimen was peripheral blood, collected from a patient treated with radiotherapy plus ipilimumab. J is TRBJ2-7 and V is TRBV11-3; the match to TRBD1 covers 9 bases. The TCR was taken from a human donor with non-small cell lung cancer that progressed on radiotherapy plus ipilimumab. Some clones in this sample may be carry-over from other donors' samples. CDR3 residues: CASSAGTGTFYEQYF. CDR3 DNA: TGTGCCAGCAGTGCCGGGACAGGGACATTCTACGAGCAGTACTTC.